This is a list of T cell receptor beta chains from one sample in a study of blood T cell repertoires in COVID-19. The repertoire was sequenced with immunoSEQ multiplex PCR; TCRdb's copy has only in-frame clones and lacks some. The sample gives roughly 41,000 clones, 75% to 90% of which show up once; roughly 15% is in the top ten. The specimen sequenced was peripheral blood. The source of these receptors is a human donor in a cohort sampled during active COVID-19. Both conserved end residues are part of each CDR3. A D gene is named only where the DNA matches it firmly. Clone size appears in some rows only: once, few, many, or a class for an expanded clone.

clone_size: NA
d_call: TRBD1
j_call: TRBJ1-4
v_call: TRBV5-1
cdr3_nt: TGCGCCAGCAGCTTGGGAAATCAGGGGGCTGATGAAAAACTGTTTTTT
cdr3_aa: CASSLGNQGADEKLFF

clone_size: NA
d_call: TRBD2
j_call: TRBJ2-7
v_call: TRBV6-2/TRBV6-3
cdr3_nt: TGTGCCAGCAGTTACTCCCTTACGGGGGGACCCTACGAGCAGTACTTC
cdr3_aa: CASSYSLTGGPYEQYF

clone_size: once
d_call: NA
j_call: TRBJ2-5
v_call: TRBV7-3
cdr3_nt: TGTGCCAGCAGCAACAGTATCCAAGAGACCCAGTACTTC
cdr3_aa: CASSNSIQETQYF

clone_size: NA
d_call: TRBD1
j_call: TRBJ2-5
v_call: TRBV15
cdr3_nt: TGTGCCACCAGCAGACGACAGGGCACACAAGAGACCCAGTACTTC
cdr3_aa: CATSRRQGTQETQYF

clone_size: once
d_call: NA
j_call: TRBJ1-6
v_call: TRBV27
cdr3_nt: TGTGCCAGCAGTGCCGTGAGAGGGAGCTCCTATAATTCACCCCTCCACTTT
cdr3_aa: CASSAVRGSSYNSPLHF

clone_size: NA
d_call: NA
j_call: TRBJ1-6
v_call: TRBV21-1
cdr3_nt: NA
cdr3_aa: CAIDFPGQVGSGAYNSPLHF

clone_size: once
d_call: TRBD1
j_call: TRBJ2-7
v_call: TRBV27
cdr3_nt: TGTGCCAGCAGTTTCGGGACAGGAGCCTACGAGCAGTACTTC
cdr3_aa: CASSFGTGAYEQYF

clone_size: NA
d_call: TRBD1
j_call: TRBJ1-2
v_call: TRBV27
cdr3_nt: TGTGCCAGCAGTTTAGACAGGGGGTATGGCTACACCTTC
cdr3_aa: CASSLDRGYGYTF

clone_size: NA
d_call: TRBD1
j_call: TRBJ1-1
v_call: TRBV5-1
cdr3_nt: TGCGCCAGCAGCAAAGAAGGACAGGGAGAGACTGAAGCTTTCTTT
cdr3_aa: CASSKEGQGETEAFF

clone_size: NA
d_call: TRBD1
j_call: TRBJ1-2
v_call: TRBV28
cdr3_nt: TGTGCCAGCAGTCACGGGACAGGGCAAGTCGGCGGCTACACCTTC
cdr3_aa: CASSHGTGQVGGYTF

clone_size: NA
d_call: NA
j_call: TRBJ2-7
v_call: TRBV6-2/TRBV6-3
cdr3_nt: TGTGCCAGCAGTCCAGGGGTCTACGAGCAGTACTTC
cdr3_aa: CASSPGVYEQYF

clone_size: few
d_call: TRBD1
j_call: TRBJ2-3
v_call: TRBV6-2/TRBV6-3
cdr3_nt: TGTGCCAGCAGCGTGGGACAGTCTAACACAGATACGCAGTATTTT
cdr3_aa: CASSVGQSNTDTQYF

clone_size: NA
d_call: NA
j_call: TRBJ2-7
v_call: TRBV28
cdr3_nt: TGTGCCAGCAGTTTAACGGGTTCCCCCCTTTACGAGCAGTACTTC
cdr3_aa: CASSLTGSPLYEQYF

clone_size: NA
d_call: NA
j_call: TRBJ1-1
v_call: TRBV6-2/TRBV6-3
cdr3_nt: TGTGCCAGCAGTTATCAGAACACTGAAGCTTTCTTT
cdr3_aa: CASSYQNTEAFF

clone_size: NA
d_call: TRBD2
j_call: TRBJ2-7
v_call: TRBV18
cdr3_nt: TGTGCCAGCACGTTAGCGGGGGGGGGCTACGAGCAGTACTTC
cdr3_aa: CASTLAGGGYEQYF

clone_size: NA
d_call: TRBD1
j_call: TRBJ1-2
v_call: TRBV28
cdr3_nt: TGTGCCAGCAGTTTAGGACAGGAACTCTATGGCTACACCTTC
cdr3_aa: CASSLGQELYGYTF

clone_size: few
d_call: NA
j_call: TRBJ2-7
v_call: TRBV5-4
cdr3_nt: TGTGCCAGCAGCTTGGATGGACTCAGCTCCTACGAGCAGTACTTC
cdr3_aa: CASSLDGLSSYEQYF

clone_size: NA
d_call: TRBD1
j_call: TRBJ1-1
v_call: TRBV19
cdr3_nt: TGTGCCAGTAGTTGGAGGGGGCAGGTCAACACTGAAGCTTTCTTT
cdr3_aa: CASSWRGQVNTEAFF

clone_size: NA
d_call: TRBD1
j_call: TRBJ1-3
v_call: TRBV7-9
cdr3_nt: TGTGCCAGCACCACAACAGGGGTTGGAAACACCATATATTTT
cdr3_aa: CASTTTGVGNTIYF

clone_size: NA
d_call: TRBD1
j_call: TRBJ2-2
v_call: TRBV3-1/TRBV3-2
cdr3_nt: TGTGCCAGCAGCGTGACAGGGGGCTGGACCGGGGAGCTGTTTTTT
cdr3_aa: CASSVTGGWTGELFF

clone_size: NA
d_call: NA
j_call: TRBJ2-7
v_call: TRBV7-8
cdr3_nt: TGTGCCAGCAGCTTACAGGGGTCCCGCTCCTACGAGCAGTACTTC
cdr3_aa: CASSLQGSRSYEQYF

clone_size: NA
d_call: NA
j_call: TRBJ1-6
v_call: TRBV5-4
cdr3_nt: TGTGCCAGCAGCCCGGACAGCGCTTTGGTGAATTCACCCCTCCACTTT
cdr3_aa: CASSPDSALVNSPLHF

clone_size: once
d_call: NA
j_call: TRBJ2-7
v_call: TRBV6-6
cdr3_nt: TGTGCCAGCAAGACGGGGGCCTACGAGCAGTACTTC
cdr3_aa: CASKTGAYEQYF

clone_size: NA
d_call: NA
j_call: TRBJ2-2
v_call: TRBV5-6
cdr3_nt: TGTGCCAGCAGCCTGGAGAGGGTAAACACCGGGGAGCTGTTTTTT
cdr3_aa: CASSLERVNTGELFF

clone_size: NA
d_call: TRBD2
j_call: TRBJ2-7
v_call: TRBV6-5
cdr3_nt: TGTGCCAGCGACACGGGGGGGCCCGAGCAGTACTTC
cdr3_aa: CASDTGGPEQYF

clone_size: NA
d_call: TRBD1
j_call: TRBJ2-5
v_call: TRBV6-1
cdr3_nt: TGTGCCAGCAGTGAAGCCATGACAGGGCAAGGGACCCAGTACTTC
cdr3_aa: CASSEAMTGQGTQYF

clone_size: NA
d_call: NA
j_call: TRBJ1-2
v_call: TRBV24-1
cdr3_nt: TGTGCCACCAGTGACTCAGGGTACTATGGCTACACCTTC
cdr3_aa: CATSDSGYYGYTF

clone_size: once
d_call: NA
j_call: TRBJ2-3
v_call: TRBV5-1
cdr3_nt: TGCGCCAGCGGATCAGGGGAAAGGGGCACAGATACGCAGTATTTT
cdr3_aa: CASGSGERGTDTQYF

clone_size: NA
d_call: NA
j_call: TRBJ2-7
v_call: TRBV13
cdr3_nt: TGTGCCAGCAGCTCGGGACATCACGAGCAGTACTTC
cdr3_aa: CASSSGHHEQYF

clone_size: NA
d_call: TRBD1
j_call: TRBJ1-5
v_call: TRBV19
cdr3_nt: TGTGCCACCGCGTTGAGGGGGCTGGGTCAGCCCCAGCATTTT
cdr3_aa: CATALRGLGQPQHF

clone_size: NA
d_call: TRBD2
j_call: TRBJ2-1
v_call: TRBV2
cdr3_nt: TGTGCCAGCAGTGAGCTGACTAGCGGGAGTTCGGGTGAGCAGTTCTTC
cdr3_aa: CASSELTSGSSGEQFF

clone_size: few
d_call: NA
j_call: TRBJ1-2
v_call: TRBV30
cdr3_nt: TGTGCCTGGAGTGTAGTAGGGGGTGGCTACACCTTC
cdr3_aa: CAWSVVGGGYTF

clone_size: NA
d_call: TRBD1
j_call: TRBJ2-3
v_call: TRBV27
cdr3_nt: TGTGCCAGCAGCCCCGAGGACAGGGGACCAGATACGCAGTATTTT
cdr3_aa: CASSPEDRGPDTQYF

clone_size: NA
d_call: NA
j_call: TRBJ2-3
v_call: TRBV5-1
cdr3_nt: TGCGCCAGCAGCTTGGCAGGAGGGACAGATACGCAGTATTTT
cdr3_aa: CASSLAGGTDTQYF

clone_size: NA
d_call: NA
j_call: TRBJ1-1
v_call: TRBV10-3
cdr3_nt: TGTGCCATCAGTGAGAATTTCGGTCAGGGAGGTTCTGAAGCTTTCTTT
cdr3_aa: CAISENFGQGGSEAFF

clone_size: NA
d_call: TRBD1
j_call: TRBJ2-7
v_call: TRBV7-2
cdr3_nt: TGTGCCAGCAGCCTGGGACAGGACTCCTACGAGCAGTACTTC
cdr3_aa: CASSLGQDSYEQYF

clone_size: NA
d_call: NA
j_call: TRBJ2-1
v_call: TRBV28
cdr3_nt: TGTGCCAGCAGTTTATCGGGGCAGGGGGGCTACAATGAGCAGTTCTTC
cdr3_aa: CASSLSGQGGYNEQFF

clone_size: NA
d_call: TRBD1
j_call: TRBJ1-2
v_call: TRBV5-4
cdr3_nt: TGTGCCAGCAGCTCGGACAGGTCTTTTTATGGCTACACCTTC
cdr3_aa: CASSSDRSFYGYTF

clone_size: NA
d_call: TRBD2
j_call: TRBJ2-3
v_call: TRBV2
cdr3_nt: TGTGCCAGCATGGGTTTATTATTCGGACTAGCGGGAGTCACAGATACGCAGTATTTT
cdr3_aa: CASMGLLFGLAGVTDTQYF

clone_size: NA
d_call: NA
j_call: TRBJ1-1
v_call: TRBV19
cdr3_nt: TGTGCCAGTAGTACTTTCAACACTGAAGCTTTCTTT
cdr3_aa: CASSTFNTEAFF

clone_size: NA
d_call: TRBD2
j_call: TRBJ2-7
v_call: TRBV13
cdr3_nt: TGTGCCAGCAGCTTACGACTAGCGGGGGCACTCGGAGAGCAGTACTTC
cdr3_aa: CASSLRLAGALGEQYF

clone_size: NA
d_call: TRBD1
j_call: TRBJ2-2
v_call: TRBV19
cdr3_nt: TGTGCCAGTAGTGCAGGGGGCTCATTCACCGGGGAGCTGTTTTTT
cdr3_aa: CASSAGGSFTGELFF

clone_size: NA
d_call: NA
j_call: TRBJ1-1
v_call: TRBV6-2/TRBV6-3
cdr3_nt: TGTGCCAGCAGCCCTTTATTGGGCGCGGGACCTCCAATGAACACTGAAGCTTTCTTT
cdr3_aa: CASSPLLGAGPPMNTEAFF

clone_size: NA
d_call: NA
j_call: TRBJ1-2
v_call: TRBV28
cdr3_nt: TGTGCCAGCAGTTTAGTGAGGGAGGGAATCCGGAATCATGGCTACACCTTC
cdr3_aa: CASSLVREGIRNHGYTF

clone_size: NA
d_call: TRBD2
j_call: TRBJ2-6
v_call: TRBV4-1
cdr3_nt: TGCGCCAGCAGCCAAGGGCTAGCGGGGGGCTCTGGGGCCAACGTCCTGACTTTC
cdr3_aa: CASSQGLAGGSGANVLTF

clone_size: NA
d_call: TRBD1
j_call: TRBJ2-7
v_call: TRBV28
cdr3_nt: TGTGCCAGCAGTTCGCCGGGACAGGGGTACGAGCAGTACTTC
cdr3_aa: CASSSPGQGYEQYF

clone_size: NA
d_call: NA
j_call: TRBJ2-2
v_call: TRBV14
cdr3_nt: TGTGCCAGCAGCCACAGGGTTGACACCGGGGAGCTGTTTTTT
cdr3_aa: CASSHRVDTGELFF

clone_size: NA
d_call: TRBD1
j_call: TRBJ2-7
v_call: TRBV9
cdr3_nt: TGTGCCAGCAGCCCTCGGACAGGGGTATACGAGCAGTACTTC
cdr3_aa: CASSPRTGVYEQYF

clone_size: NA
d_call: TRBD2
j_call: TRBJ2-7
v_call: TRBV5-1
cdr3_nt: TGCGCCAGCAGCTTAGGGACTAGCGGGAGGTCGGGCGCGTCCTACGAGCAGTACTTC
cdr3_aa: CASSLGTSGRSGASYEQYF

clone_size: NA
d_call: NA
j_call: TRBJ2-3
v_call: TRBV12-3/TRBV12-4
cdr3_nt: TGTGCCAGCAGCCAGTCCCATACGCAGTATTTT
cdr3_aa: CASSQSHTQYF